The next 14 T cell receptor beta chains were all read from a single sample in a study of blood T cell repertoires in COVID-19. The repertoire was sequenced with immunoSEQ multiplex PCR; TCRdb's copy has only in-frame clones and lacks some. Counted here are a few hundred thousand clones, approximately 89% occurring once; the ten biggest clones make up 1.5% to 2%. Sequenced: PBMCs or T cells enriched from blood (not recorded which). Source of these receptors: a man in his forties or fifties in a cohort exposed to, infected with or recovered from COVID-19 (not recorded which).

The chain is built from TRBV10-3 and TRBJ2-7, with 7 bases lining up with TRBD1. V was clipped by 4 bases and J by 4 bases; unmatched bases: 1. Germline V gene data show CDR1 as ENHRY and CDR2 as SYGVKD. This CDR3 has 12 amino acids. As DNA, the CDR3 is TGTGCCATCAGTGCGACAGGGTACGAGCAGTACTTC. Protein: CAISATGYEQYF.

This chain joins TRBV5-6 and TRBJ2-1; 7 bases line up with TRBD2. This CDR3 has 17 amino acids. Germline V lookup: CDR1 SGHDT, CDR2 YYEEEE. Trimming removed 2 bases from V and 4 bases from J; junction bases left unmatched: 12. The chain's CDR3 is CASSLELVGGSYNEQFF. As DNA, the CDR3 is TGTGCCAGCAGCTTAGAACTAGTCGGCGGGAGTTACAATGAGCAGTTCTTC.

This clone was detected a few times. The rearrangement joins TRBV5-1 to TRBJ2-3; D gene uncertain. The germline V gene encodes CDR1 SGHRS and CDR2 YFSETQ. The CDR3 consists of 15 residues. V lost 0 bases and J 0 bases, leaving 8 bases between the germline ends. CDR3 protein: CASSLGGGSTDTQYF. The CDR3 bases are TGCGCCAGCAGCTTGGGAGGCGGAAGCACAGATACGCAGTATTTT.

CDR3 coding DNA: TGCGCCAGCAGCTTGGGACAGACGATGAACACTGAAGCTTTCTTT. Translation gives CASSLGQTMNTEAFF. The J gene is TRBJ1-1, the V gene TRBV5-1, with D possibly TRBD1 on 5 matching bases. This CDR3 has 15 amino acids. The germline CDR1 and CDR2 sequences are SGHRS and YFSETQ. V was clipped by 0 bases and J by 0 bases, with 9 bases between them.

The chain couples TRBV10-2 to TRBJ2-7, with D hard to call. CDR3 length: 15 residues. Germline CDR1 WSHSY, CDR2 SAAADI. V was shortened by 5 bases and J by 1 base, with 15 bases between the two germline ends. The CDR3 loop is CASSLRLEPSYEQYF. Here the CDR3 DNA reads TGCGCCAGCAGTCTACGGCTAGAGCCTTCCTACGAGCAGTACTTC.

The count of this clone is one. The chain is built from TRBV27 and TRBJ1-4, with D perhaps TRBD1 (5 bases). Germline CDR1 and CDR2: MNHEY and SMNVEV (reference sequence). Deletions cut 3 bases from V and 6 bases from J, with 11 bases between. CDR3 size: 14 residues. The CDR3 loop is CASSFGGVDEKLFF. CDR3 in DNA: TGTGCCAGCAGTTTCGGAGGGGTAGATGAAAAACTGTTTTTT. The full variable domain, its missing parts supplied by reference TRBV27 and TRBJ1-4, is EAQVTQNPRYLITVTGKKLTVTCSQNMNHEYMSWYRQDPGLGLRQIYYSMNVEVTDKGDVPEGYKVSRKEKRNFPLILESPSPNQTSLYFCASSFGGVDEKLFFGSGTQLSVL.

CDR3 coding DNA: TGTGCCAGCAGCGTCGGACAGTCCTACGAGCAGTACTTC. As protein: CASSVGQSYEQYF. The chain couples TRBV7-6 to TRBJ2-7; D perhaps matches TRBD1 (6 bases). In germline, CDR1 is SGHVS, CDR2 FNYEAQ. The germline V and J ends were trimmed by 5 bases and 1 base, with 9 bases remaining between them. This CDR3 spans 13 amino acids.

This clone occurred a few times. The chain joins TRBV19 to TRBJ1-1; 7 nucleotides line up with TRBD1. Trimming cost V 7 bases and J 5 bases; bases outside gene matches: 16. Germline V gene sequence: CDR1 LNHDA, CDR2 SQIVND (reference sequence). The CDR3 is 16 amino acids. In DNA, the CDR3 is TGTGCCAGTACCTCACAGACAGGGTTAGGCGGGACTGAAGCTTTCTTT. Its translation is CASTSQTGLGGTEAFF. Supplemented by reference TRBV19 and TRBJ1-1, the full variable domain reads DGGITQSPKYLFRKEGQNVTLSCEQNLNHDAMYWYRQDPGQGLRLIYYSQIVNDFQKGDIAEGYSVSREKKESFPLTVTSAQKNPTAFYLCASTSQTGLGGTEAFFGQGTRLTVV.

This rearrangement joins TRBV15 to TRBJ1-1, with 8 bases aligning to TRBD1. V lost 3 bases and J lost 5; bases outside the gene matches: 8. Per the germline V gene, CDR1 is LNHNV and CDR2 is YYDKDF (reference sequence). The CDR3 extends over 15 amino acids. The CDR3 loop reads CATSRKGRGRTEAFF. The CDR3 DNA follows: TGTGCCACCAGCAGGAAGGGCAGGGGGCGTACTGAAGCTTTCTTT.

The chain couples TRBV27 to TRBJ2-1, with 9 bases that match TRBD2. In germline, CDR1 is MNHEY, CDR2 SMNVEV (reference sequence). The CDR3 runs to 16 residues. V lost 6 bases and J lost 6; bases outside the gene matches: 12. The CDR3 loop is CASSLHVAGVSNEQFF. The CDR3 nucleotides are TGTGCCAGCAGCTTGCATGTAGCGGGAGTCAGCAATGAGCAGTTCTTC.

V usage is TRBV24-1 and J usage is TRBJ2-6; a weak D match, TRBD1 (6 bases). The V end was cut by 3 bases, the J end by 2 bases, with 13 bases between. This CDR3 is 17 amino acids long. Per germline, CDR1 KGHDR and CDR2 SFDVKD. CDR3: CATSDNTGTTGANVLTF. In DNA, the CDR3 is TGTGCCACCAGTGATAATACAGGGACAACTGGGGCCAACGTCCTGACTTTC.

The V call is TRBV10-1, the J call TRBJ2-2, with D possibly being TRBD1 (5 bases). The CDR3 is 16 residues long. The V end was cut by 3 bases, the J end by 5 bases, with 16 bases between. From germline, CDR1 is WNHNN and CDR2 SYGVQD (reference sequence). CDR3 sequence: CASSDLDSGFTGELFF. CDR3 nucleotides: TGCGCCAGCAGTGACCTCGATTCAGGGTTTACCGGGGAGCTGTTTTTT.

V gene TRBV6-1 combines with J gene TRBJ1-5; the D gene is possibly TRBD1 (5 bases). V was cut by 1 base and J by 4 bases, with 14 bases left in between. Germline loops: CDR1 MNHNS, CDR2 SASEGT. CDR3 length: 16 residues. Here the CDR3 DNA reads TGTGCCAGCAGTGAAGGGTTGTTGGGGCCTAATCAGCCCCAGCATTTT. Translating gives CASSEGLLGPNQPQHF.

This clone turned up a few times. V gene TRBV5-1 combines with J gene TRBJ1-2; 7 bases map to TRBD1. V was clipped by 5 bases and J by 7 bases; unmatched bases: 11. CDR3 length equals 14 residues. Per germline, CDR1 SGHRS and CDR2 YFSETQ. CDR3 protein: CASRRVEGAGGYTF. The CDR3 nucleotides are TGCGCCAGCAGGAGGGTAGAGGGGGCTGGTGGCTACACCTTC.